Described below is a single T cell receptor beta chain sequence and its context. Its antigen is currently unknown. The data were taken from a study of shared clonotypes between healthy human individuals. Data came from immunoSEQ multiplex PCR; TCRdb stores just in-frame clones and leaves some out. This repertoire shows around 550,000 clones, approximately 96% found once; its top ten account for over 0.09%. The germline CDR1 and CDR2 sequences are LNHDA and SQIVND (reference sequence). This CDR3 spans 13 amino acids. V shed 10 bases and J 4 bases; nucleotides not matched to a gene: 8. Regarding the study as a whole: The authors expected sequencing depth to affect clonotype sharing among donors.

In the naive CD8 group, cells lacked CD45RO and were positively selected for CCR7, so terminally differentiated effector memory CD45RA+ cells were left out. The genes are TRBV19 and TRBJ1-1, with 8 bases that match TRBD1. This clonotype was obtained from a woman in her 30s in good health. The sequencing sample was made of naive CD8+ T cells sorted from blood. The CDR3 region has the DNA TGTGCCACTCGCTCAGGGGGCGCCACTGAAGCTTTCTTT. Translating it yields CATRSGGATEAFF.